Listed here are 8 T cell receptor beta chains from one sample, sequenced in a study of cytotoxic CD8 clonotypes in ibrutinib-treated CLL. Some clones are missing from TCRdb's copy, which holds only in-frame ones; the method was immunoSEQ multiplex PCR. This repertoire shows some 100,000 clones, under 70% found once; its top ten account for around 37%. The sample was PBMCs, taken after 24 months of ibrutinib treatment. Source of these receptors: a human donor with chronic lymphocytic leukemia.

The chain links TRBV7-3 to TRBJ2-1; D is unresolved. Trimming stripped 0 bases from V and 6 bases from J, with 9 bases between. The CDR3 length is 14 residues. CDR1 and CDR2 from the germline V gene are SGHTA and FQGTGA. CDR3 protein: CASSLTGSSNEQFF. For the CDR3, the DNA is TGTGCCAGCAGCTTAACGGGTTCTTCCAATGAGCAGTTCTTC.

This chain connects TRBV5-1 to TRBJ2-3; D possibly corresponds to TRBD1 (6 bases). Trimming took off 3 bases at V and 0 bases at J, with 8 bases between the two ends. Looked up from germline, CDR1 is SGHRS and CDR2 is YFSETQ. The CDR3 is made up of 14 amino acids. DNA of the CDR3: TGCGCCAGCAGCTCGGACAGAAGCACAGATACGCAGTATTTT. This encodes CASSSDRSTDTQYF.

The rearrangement uses TRBV6-1 and TRBJ1-2; D may be TRBD1 (6 bases). V shed 1 base and J shed 7 bases, with 13 bases lying between them. This CDR3 has 14 residues. The germline CDR1 and CDR2 sequences are MNHNS and SASEGT. The CDR3 nucleotides are TGTGCCAGCAGTGAAGGGCGGAGGGGGACTGGCTACACCTTC. This translates into CASSEGRRGTGYTF.

The chain links TRBV5-1 to TRBJ2-7; TRBD2 aligns across 8 bases. Losses at the gene ends were 4 bases for V and 2 bases for J; bases not matched to a gene: 8. This CDR3 is 15 amino acids long. CDR1 is SGHRS and CDR2 is YFSETQ in the germline V gene. In DNA form, the CDR3 reads TGCGCCAGCAGCCCCTCCACGGGAGGGGCCTACGAGCAGTACTTC. Its protein product is CASSPSTGGAYEQYF.

A single count supports this clone. The chain combines TRBV29-1 with TRBJ1-2; the match to TRBD1 covers 8 bases. With V trimmed by 3 bases and J by 11 bases, 8 bases remained unmatched. CDR3 size: 12 residues. From germline, CDR1 is SQVTM and CDR2 ANQGSEA. CDR3 DNA: TGCAGCGTTGACTCCCAGGGGGCGAGGTACACCTTC. This encodes CSVDSQGARYTF. Complete variable domain (other parts from reference TRBV29-1 and TRBJ1-2): SAVISQKPSRDICQRGTSLTIQCQVDSQVTMMFWYRQQPGQSLTLIATANQGSEATYESGFVIDKFPISRPNLTFSTLTVSNMSPEDSSIYLCSVDSQGARYTFGSGTRLTVV.

The J gene is TRBJ2-2, the V gene TRBV30; 10 nucleotides match TRBD1. CDR1 is GTSNPN, CDR2 SVGIG, per germline (reference sequence). The CDR3 has 14 amino acids. The V gene end was trimmed by 3 bases and the J gene end by 5 bases; junction bases not matched to a gene: 3. The CDR3 here is CAWRRDRGTGELFF. In nucleotides, the CDR3 is TGTGCCTGGAGACGGGACAGGGGAACCGGGGAGCTGTTTTTT.

J is TRBJ2-3 and V is TRBV6-4; D might be TRBD1 (5 bases). Germline CDR1 MRHNA, CDR2 SNTAGT. The CDR3 runs 17 residues. Trimming cost V 3 bases and J 5 bases, with 21 bases left between them. CDR3 in amino acids: CASSETDSKEQEDTQYF. The CDR3 DNA is TGTGCCAGCAGTGAAACCGACAGTAAGGAACAGGAAGATACGCAGTATTTT.

The chain is built from TRBV18 and TRBJ1-3, with D unclear. V lost 2 bases to trimming and J lost 1 base, with 18 bases between them. Germline assignment: CDR1 KGHSH and CDR2 LQKENI. The length of the CDR3 is 18 residues. The CDR3 protein is CASSPGVRASGSGNTIYF. In DNA form, the CDR3 reads TGTGCCAGCTCACCAGGAGTGAGGGCATCTGGTTCTGGAAACACCATATATTTT. The whole variable domain, filled in from reference TRBV18 and TRBJ1-3, reads NAGVMQNPRHLVRRRGQEARLRCSPMKGHSHVYWYRQLPEEGLKFMVYLQKENIIDESGMPKERFSAEFPKEGPSILRIQQVVRGDSAAYFCASSPGVRASGSGNTIYFGEGSWLTVV.